This entry lists 2 T cell receptor beta chains sequenced from one sample in a study of T cell repertoires in cytomegalovirus infection (dated by TCRdb to the late 2010s). TCRdb lists the instrument as Illumina HiSeq 1500. TCRdb redid the processing of the public reads, applying fastp at Q25 and MiXCR, and retained in-frame beta chains. Merged by CDR3 protein, the rows form single entries marked with the most common genes and DNA. The sample records 700,000 to 950,000 distinct CDR3 sequences, around a third of which are singletons. Clones ranked in the top ten supply 12% of the sample. The treatment or condition label corresponds to: in vitro stimulation with specific CMV peptide epitopes to enrich CMV-specific T cells. Which antigens these TCRs recognize remains unknown. Sample: cultured CD8+ T cells from PBMCs, taken from culture after CMV antigen stimulation. The source of these receptors is a human donor in good health (CMV status not recorded). Some clones in this sample may be carry-over from other donors' samples.

This clonotype was found a few times. The rearrangement links TRBV7-9 to TRBJ1-5; D not resolved. CDR3 length: 16 residues. Germline V lookup: CDR1 SEHNR, CDR2 FQNEAQ (reference sequence). Trimming took off 1 base at V and 2 bases at J, with 12 bases between the two ends. The CDR3 DNA is TGTGCCAGCAGCTTAGAAAAAGGACGGCGCAATCAGCCCCAGCATTTT. Amino acids: CASSLEKGRRNQPQHF.

This clonotype was seen repeatedly, ten times or more. This chain joins TRBV7-2 and TRBJ2-2; 10 bases fit TRBD2. There are 16 residues in the CDR3. Germline V lookup: CDR1 SGHTA, CDR2 FQGNSA. Unmatched junction bases numbered 5, after V lost 3 bases and J lost 4 bases. The CDR3, as DNA: TGTGCCAGCAGCTTCCGGACTAGCGGCTTCACCGGGGAGCTGTTTTTT. This codes for CASSFRTSGFTGELFF.